This TCR beta chain was documented in a study of cytomegalovirus exposure and HLA in healthy donors. Broader study findings: Among the sequence variants, a highly shared cluster was likely an artifact of sequencing. CMV antigen specificity was confirmed in vitro for three CMV-associated chains. Immune exposure data for these donors was limited to CMV serostatus.

In the case of this clone: Its antigen is undetermined.

This PCR relied on a set of 60 Vbeta primers and 13 Jbeta primers. The repertoire was sequenced with immunoSEQ multiplex PCR; TCRdb's copy has only in-frame clones and lacks some. The repertoire holds 100,000 to 150,000 clones, with roughly 88% as singletons. After removal of 6 bases from V and 2 bases from J, the junction contained 7 bases not matched to a gene. The CDR3 has 15 amino acids. CDR1 is KGHSH and CDR2 is LQKENI in the germline V gene. The receptor was derived from a woman aged 18-29 years in good health and CMV-seropositive. The sequenced sample was PBMCs. The chain links TRBV18 to TRBJ2-3, with 8 bases lining up with TRBD2. CDR3: CASSPIAGNTDTQYF. The CDR3 nucleotides read TGTGCCAGCTCCCCAATAGCGGGGAACACAGATACGCAGTATTTT.